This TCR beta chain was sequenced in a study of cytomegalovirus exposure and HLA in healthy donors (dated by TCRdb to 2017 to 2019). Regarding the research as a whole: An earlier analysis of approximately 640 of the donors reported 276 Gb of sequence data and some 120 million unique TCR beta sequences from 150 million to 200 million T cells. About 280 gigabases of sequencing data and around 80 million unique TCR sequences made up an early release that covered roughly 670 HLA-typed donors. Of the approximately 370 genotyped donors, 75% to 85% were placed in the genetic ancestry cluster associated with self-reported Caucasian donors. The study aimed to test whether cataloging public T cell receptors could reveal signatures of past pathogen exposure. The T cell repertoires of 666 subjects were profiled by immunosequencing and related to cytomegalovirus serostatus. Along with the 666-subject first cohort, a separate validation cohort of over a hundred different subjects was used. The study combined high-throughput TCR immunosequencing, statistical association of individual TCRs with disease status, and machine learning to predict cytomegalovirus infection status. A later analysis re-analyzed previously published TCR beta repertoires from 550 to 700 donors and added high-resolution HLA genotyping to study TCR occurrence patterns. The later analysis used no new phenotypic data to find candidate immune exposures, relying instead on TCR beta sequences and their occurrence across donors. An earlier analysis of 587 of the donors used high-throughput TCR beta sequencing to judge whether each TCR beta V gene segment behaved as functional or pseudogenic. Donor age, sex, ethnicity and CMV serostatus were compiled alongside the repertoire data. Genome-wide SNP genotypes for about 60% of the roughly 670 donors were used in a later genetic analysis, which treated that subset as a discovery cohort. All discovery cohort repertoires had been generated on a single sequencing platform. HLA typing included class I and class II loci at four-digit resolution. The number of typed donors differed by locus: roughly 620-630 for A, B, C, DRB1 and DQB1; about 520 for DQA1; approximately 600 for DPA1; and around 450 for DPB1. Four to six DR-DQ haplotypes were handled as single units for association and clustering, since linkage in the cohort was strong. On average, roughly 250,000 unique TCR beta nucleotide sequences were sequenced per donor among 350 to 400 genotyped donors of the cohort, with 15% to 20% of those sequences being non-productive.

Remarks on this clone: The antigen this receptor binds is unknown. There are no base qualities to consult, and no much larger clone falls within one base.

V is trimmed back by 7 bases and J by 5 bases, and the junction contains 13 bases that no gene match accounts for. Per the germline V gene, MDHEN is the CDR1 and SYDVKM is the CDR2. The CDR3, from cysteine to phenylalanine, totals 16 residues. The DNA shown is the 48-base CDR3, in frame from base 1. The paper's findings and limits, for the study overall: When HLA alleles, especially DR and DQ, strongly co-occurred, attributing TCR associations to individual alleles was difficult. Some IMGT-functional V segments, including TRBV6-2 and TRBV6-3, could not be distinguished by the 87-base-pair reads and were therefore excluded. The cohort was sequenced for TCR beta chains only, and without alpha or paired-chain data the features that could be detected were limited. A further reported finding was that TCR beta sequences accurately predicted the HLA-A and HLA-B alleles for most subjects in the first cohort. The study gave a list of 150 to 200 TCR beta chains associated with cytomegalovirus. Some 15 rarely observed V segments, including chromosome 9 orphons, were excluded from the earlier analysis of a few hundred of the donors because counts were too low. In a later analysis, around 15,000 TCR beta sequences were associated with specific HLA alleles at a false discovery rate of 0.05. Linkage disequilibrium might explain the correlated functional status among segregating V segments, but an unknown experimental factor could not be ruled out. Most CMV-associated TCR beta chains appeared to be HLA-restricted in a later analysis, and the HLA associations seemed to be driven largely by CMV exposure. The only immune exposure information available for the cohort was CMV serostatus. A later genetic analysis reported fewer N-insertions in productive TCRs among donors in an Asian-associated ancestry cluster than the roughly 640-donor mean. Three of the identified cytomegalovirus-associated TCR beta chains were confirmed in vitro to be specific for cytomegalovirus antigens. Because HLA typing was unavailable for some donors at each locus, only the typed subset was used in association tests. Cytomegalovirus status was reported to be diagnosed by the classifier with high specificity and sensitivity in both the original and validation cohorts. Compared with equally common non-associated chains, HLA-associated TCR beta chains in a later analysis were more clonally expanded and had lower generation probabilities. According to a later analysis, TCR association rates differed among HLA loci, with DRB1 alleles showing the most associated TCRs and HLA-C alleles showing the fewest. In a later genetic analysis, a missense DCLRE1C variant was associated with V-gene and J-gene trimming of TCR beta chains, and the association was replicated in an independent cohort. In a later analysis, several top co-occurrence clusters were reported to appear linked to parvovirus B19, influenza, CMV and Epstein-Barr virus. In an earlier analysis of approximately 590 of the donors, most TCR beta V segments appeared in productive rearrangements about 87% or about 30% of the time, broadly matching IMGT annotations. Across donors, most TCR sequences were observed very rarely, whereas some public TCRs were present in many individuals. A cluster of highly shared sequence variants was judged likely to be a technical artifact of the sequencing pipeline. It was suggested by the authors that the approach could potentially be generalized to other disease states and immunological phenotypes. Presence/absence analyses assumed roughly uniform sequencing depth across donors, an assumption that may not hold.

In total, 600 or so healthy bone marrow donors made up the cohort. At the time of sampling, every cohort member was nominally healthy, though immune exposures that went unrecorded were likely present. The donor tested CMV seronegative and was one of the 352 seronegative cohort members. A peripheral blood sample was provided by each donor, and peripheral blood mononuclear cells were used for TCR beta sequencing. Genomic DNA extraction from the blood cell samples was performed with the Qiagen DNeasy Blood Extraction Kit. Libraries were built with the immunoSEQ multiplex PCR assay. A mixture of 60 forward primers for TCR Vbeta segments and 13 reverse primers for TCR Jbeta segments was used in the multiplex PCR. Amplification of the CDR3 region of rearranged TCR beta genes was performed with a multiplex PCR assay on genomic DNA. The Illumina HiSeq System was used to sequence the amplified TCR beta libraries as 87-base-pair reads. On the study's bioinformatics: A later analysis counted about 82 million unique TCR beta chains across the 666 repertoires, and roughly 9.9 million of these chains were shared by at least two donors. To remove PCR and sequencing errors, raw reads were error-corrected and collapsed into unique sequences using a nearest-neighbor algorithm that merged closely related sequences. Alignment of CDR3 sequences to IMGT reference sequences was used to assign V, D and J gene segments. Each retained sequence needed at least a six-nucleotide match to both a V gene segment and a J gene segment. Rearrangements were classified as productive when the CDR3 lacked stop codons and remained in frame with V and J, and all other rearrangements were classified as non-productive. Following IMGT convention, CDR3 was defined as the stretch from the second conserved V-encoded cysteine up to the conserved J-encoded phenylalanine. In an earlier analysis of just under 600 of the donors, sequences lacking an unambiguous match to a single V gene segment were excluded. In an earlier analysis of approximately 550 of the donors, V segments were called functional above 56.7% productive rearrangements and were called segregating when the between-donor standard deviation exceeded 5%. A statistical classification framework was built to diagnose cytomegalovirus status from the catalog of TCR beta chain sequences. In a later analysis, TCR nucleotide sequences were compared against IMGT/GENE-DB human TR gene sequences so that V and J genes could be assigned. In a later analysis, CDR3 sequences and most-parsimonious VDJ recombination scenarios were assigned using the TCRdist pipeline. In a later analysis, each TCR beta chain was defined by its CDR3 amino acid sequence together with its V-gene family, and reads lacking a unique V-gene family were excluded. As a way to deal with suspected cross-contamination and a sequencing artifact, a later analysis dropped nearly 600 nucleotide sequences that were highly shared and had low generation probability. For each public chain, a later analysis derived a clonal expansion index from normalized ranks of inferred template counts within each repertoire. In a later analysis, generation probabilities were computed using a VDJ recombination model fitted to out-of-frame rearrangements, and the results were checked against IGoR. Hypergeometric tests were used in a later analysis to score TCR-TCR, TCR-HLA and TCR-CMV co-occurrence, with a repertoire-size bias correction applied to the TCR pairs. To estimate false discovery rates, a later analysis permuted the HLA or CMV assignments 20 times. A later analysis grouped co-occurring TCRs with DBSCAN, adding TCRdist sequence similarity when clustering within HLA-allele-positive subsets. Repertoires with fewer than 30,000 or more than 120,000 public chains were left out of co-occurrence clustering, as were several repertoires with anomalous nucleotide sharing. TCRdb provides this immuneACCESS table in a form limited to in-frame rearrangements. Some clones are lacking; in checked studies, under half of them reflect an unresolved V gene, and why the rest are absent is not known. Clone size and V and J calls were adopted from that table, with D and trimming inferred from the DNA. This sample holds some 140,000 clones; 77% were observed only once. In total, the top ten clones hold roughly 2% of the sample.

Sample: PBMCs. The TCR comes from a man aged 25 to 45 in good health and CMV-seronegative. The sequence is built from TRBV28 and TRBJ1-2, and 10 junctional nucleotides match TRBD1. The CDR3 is CASIRPGQGFGYGYTF. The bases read TGTGCCAGCATCCGACCGGGACAGGGGTTTGGGTATGGCTACACCTTC.